The clone carrying this T cell receptor beta chain came up many times. The antigen remains undetermined. Multiplex PCR in two rounds served to amplify TCR beta CDR3 from genomic DNA. Individual primers that were specific to each TRBV and TRBJ gene served in first-round PCR. Via MiXCR, TCRdb re-called the multiplex PCR reads, giving one row per CDR3 protein. The data hold about 13,000 distinct CDR3 sequences, with roughly 40% observed a single time. The data derive from a study of prognosis after radiotherapy for stage I lung cancer. Across the whole study: With some 13 men and several women, the cohort's median age was roughly 74 years, range roughly 53–85. Whole-study results and caveats: Shannon entropy after stereotactic body radiation therapy was lower in patients who developed distant metastases. TRBV and TRBJ gene usage reportedly differed between patients with and without metastases.

The sequenced sample was PBMCs, obtained before or after stereotactic body radiation therapy (not recorded which). The clonotype originates from a donor over 45 with non-small cell lung cancer.

CDR3 protein: CASSQGMTGGTEAFF. CDR3 in DNA: TGCGCCAGCAGCCAAGGAATGACAGGGGGGACTGAAGCTTTCTTT. The chain links TRBV4-3 to TRBJ1-1; 9 bases match TRBD1. V shed 1 base and J 5 bases; nucleotides not matched to a gene: 5. The germline V gene encodes CDR1 LGHNA and CDR2 YSLEER. CDR3 length: 15 amino acids.